Presented here are 21 T cell receptor beta chains from one specimen sequenced in a study of siplizumab effects on memory and regulatory T cells. This table comes from immunoSEQ multiplex PCR, and its TCRdb copy is limited to in-frame clones, with some not included. The top ten hold over 1% of the sample, which has about 100,000 clones, 94% seen once. Specimen: non-Treg CD4+ T cells sorted from blood. These receptors were collected from a human donor in good health.

The chain joins TRBV29-1 to TRBJ2-6; TRBD1 agrees at 9 bases. This CDR3 has 16 amino acids. Germline-derived CDR1 and CDR2 are SQVTM and ANQGSEA. J gave up 3 bases and V 6 bases, and 9 bases lay outside the gene matches. The CDR3: CSVPGQGGNGANVLTF. The CDR3 DNA is TGCAGCGTGCCGGGACAGGGAGGGAATGGGGCCAACGTCCTGACTTTC.

The chain couples TRBV16 to TRBJ2-7; TRBD2 matches at 12 bases. From germline, CDR1 is KGHSY and CDR2 FQNENV. The CDR3 totals 17 residues. The trim removed 3 bases at V and 7 bases at J, leaving 13 bases unmatched. For the CDR3, the DNA is TGTGCCAGCAGCCACCGGGGGGCTAGCGGGAGGGCGAATGAGCAGTACTTC. Translated: CASSHRGASGRANEQYF.

The chain couples TRBV5-4 to TRBJ2-3; D is tentatively TRBD1 or TRBD2 (5 bases each). The V gene's germline CDR1 is SGHNT and CDR2 YYREEE (reference sequence). The germline V and J ends were trimmed by 3 bases and 6 bases, with 5 bases remaining between them. This CDR3 is built from 11 residues. The CDR3 DNA is TGTGCCAGCAGCTGGGGGGATACGCAGTATTTT. Protein: CASSWGDTQYF.

The V and J genes are TRBV28 and TRBJ2-7; D not resolved. Trimming took 2 bases from V and 5 from J, leaving 19 bases between them. The CDR3 consists of 16 residues. In germline, CDR1 is MDHEN, CDR2 SYDVKM. CDR3 sequence: CASSLPGTVALDEQYF. In DNA form, the CDR3 reads TGTGCCAGCAGTTTACCTGGCACCGTTGCTTTGGACGAGCAGTACTTC.

The V and J genes are TRBV5-1 and TRBJ1-1; D perhaps matches TRBD1 (5 bases). Germline V CDR1 and CDR2: SGHRS, YFSETQ. The CDR3 runs to 17 residues. V dropped 2 bases and J dropped 0 bases, with 17 bases sitting between them. CDR3 residues: CASSFSREGSLNTEAFF. The CDR3 DNA sequence: TGCGCCAGCAGCTTCTCCAGGGAGGGGTCTTTGAACACTGAAGCTTTCTTT.

The chain links TRBV5-1 to TRBJ2-7, with 10 bases identical to TRBD2. The CDR3 spans 15 residues. Germline V gives CDR1 SGHRS, CDR2 YFSETQ. V gave up 0 bases and J gave up 4 bases; unmatched junction bases: 4. The CDR3 protein is CASSLATSGDYEQYF. The CDR3 DNA sequence: TGCGCCAGCAGCTTGGCTACTAGCGGGGATTACGAGCAGTACTTC.

As concerns this clone: Mismatch with germline at one junction end may stem from a read error. At the DNA level, this CDR3 is encoded by other sequences in the same sample as well. The chain joins TRBV19 to TRBJ2-7; 9 positions match TRBD1. The CDR3 spans 16 residues. CDR1 is LNHDA, CDR2 SQIVND, per germline (reference sequence). The CDR3 region is CASSRFPGQGSYEQYF. CDR3 in DNA: TGTGCCAGTAGTAGATTTCCGGGACAGGGATCCTATGAGCAGTACTTC.

The rearrangement joins TRBV4-2 to TRBJ1-2, with D perhaps TRBD1 (6 bases). Deletions cut 4 bases from V and 1 base from J, with 13 bases between. The CDR3 covers 15 residues. The germline V gene has CDR1 LGHNA and CDR2 YNFKEQ. The CDR3, as DNA: TGTGCCAGCAGCCCTCCAGGGACAAATAACTATGGCTACACCTTC. This translates into CASSPPGTNNYGYTF.

The chain uses TRBV6-1 and TRBJ1-5, with TRBD1 matching 7 bases. This CDR3 is built from 14 residues. Germline V gene lookup returns CDR1 MNHNS and CDR2 SASEGT. The ends lost 5 bases at V and 4 bases at J; junction bases unmatched: 5. The CDR3 is CASSTRTGNQPQHF. The CDR3 DNA follows: TGTGCCAGCAGTACCCGGACAGGTAATCAGCCCCAGCATTTT.

The CDR3 nucleotides read TGTGCCAGCAGTTTGGGACTAGCGGGAGAGCAGTTCTTC. Protein sequence: CASSLGLAGEQFF. This chain connects TRBV28 to TRBJ2-1; TRBD2 matches at 13 bases. CDR1 is MDHEN, CDR2 SYDVKM, per germline. Losses at the gene ends were 3 bases for V and 10 bases for J; bases not matched to a gene: 0. This CDR3 contains 13 residues.

The chain links TRBV7-2 to TRBJ1-1; unclear D gene. The germline gives CDR1 SGHTA, CDR2 FQGNSA. This CDR3 is 14 amino acids long. V was trimmed by 3 bases and J by 5 bases, leaving 13 bases between them. The CDR3 is CASSFTSAGTEAFF. CDR3 in DNA: TGTGCCAGCAGCTTCACTTCCGCGGGGACTGAAGCTTTCTTT.

This sequence joins TRBV5-1 and TRBJ1-3; 9 positions agree with TRBD1. CDR1 is SGHRS, CDR2 YFSETQ, per germline. The CDR3 is 18 amino acids. Trimming cost V 0 bases and J 0 bases; bases outside gene matches: 7. CDR3 sequence: CASSLDLQGAYSGNTIYF. The CDR3 nucleotides are TGCGCCAGCAGCTTGGACCTACAGGGGGCCTACTCTGGAAACACCATATATTTT.

The V and J genes are TRBV11-2 and TRBJ2-5, with 7 nucleotides matching TRBD2. Unmatched junction bases numbered 5, after V lost 5 bases and J lost 2 bases. This CDR3 has 14 amino acids. Germline V CDR1 and CDR2: SGHAT, FQNNGV. The CDR3 DNA reads as TGTGCCAGCAGCCCAAGCGGGGTTCAAGAGACCCAGTACTTC. The encoded protein is CASSPSGVQETQYF.

The chain links TRBV5-5 to TRBJ2-5; D is perhaps TRBD1 or TRBD2 (5 bases each). This CDR3 has 14 residues. Germline-derived CDR1 and CDR2 are SGHKS and YYEKEE (reference sequence). Trimming pared 0 bases from V and 4 bases from J, leaving 10 bases between. This CDR3 reads CASSLDGTRETQYF. Here the CDR3 DNA reads TGTGCCAGCAGCTTGGATGGGACGAGAGAGACCCAGTACTTC.

This chain connects TRBV5-1 to TRBJ2-3, with 8 bases identical to TRBD2. CDR1 SGHRS and CDR2 YFSETQ come from the germline V gene. The CDR3 consists of 19 residues. Unmatched junction bases numbered 14, after V lost 0 bases and J lost 2 bases. This CDR3 is CASSLAKVTSGAVTDTQYF. The CDR3 DNA is TGCGCCAGCAGCTTGGCAAAAGTTACTAGCGGAGCCGTCACAGATACGCAGTATTTT.

This clone was observed a single time. The chain employs TRBV7-2 and TRBJ2-1; D tentatively reads TRBD1 or TRBD2 (5 bases each). This CDR3 is built from 15 residues. Germline V gives CDR1 SGHTA, CDR2 FQGNSA. The V gene lost 5 bases and the J gene lost 4 bases, with 15 bases spanning the gap. For the CDR3, the DNA is TGTGCCAGCAGCCCCGGGGATGGGACGTACAATGAGCAGTTCTTC. Translation: CASSPGDGTYNEQFF.

The chain employs TRBV30 and TRBJ2-2; tentatively, D is TRBD1 (6 bases). The CDR3 loop spans 14 amino acids. Trimming cost V 3 bases and J 6 bases, with 14 bases left between them. The V gene's germline CDR1 is GTSNPN and CDR2 SVGIG (reference sequence). CDR3 in DNA: TGTGCCTGGAGCGCTACAGGGTACCCCGGGGAGCTGTTTTTT. This gives the protein CAWSATGYPGELFF.

The chain is built from TRBV21-1 and TRBJ2-5. TRBV21-1 corresponds to a pseudogene. There are 11 residues in the CDR3. The CDR3 DNA is TGTGCCAGCAGTTGGGGGGAGACCCAGTACTTC. Translated: CASSWGETQYF.

The rearrangement uses TRBV6-5 and TRBJ2-1; no reliable D call. Germline CDR1 and CDR2: MNHEY and SVGAGI. V lost 1 base and J 9 bases, leaving 13 bases between the germline ends. This CDR3 is 14 amino acids long. CDR3 loop: CASSYLHVGAEQFF. CDR3 DNA sequence: TGTGCCAGCAGTTACTTACACGTAGGCGCTGAGCAGTTCTTC.

The genes are TRBV14 and TRBJ1-4; TRBD1 matches at 8 bases. The CDR3 is made up of 13 amino acids. V was clipped by 6 bases and J by 7 bases; unmatched bases: 4. CDR1 and CDR2 (germline): SGHDN, FVKESK. The CDR3 sequence is CASSPTGVEKLFF. The CDR3 DNA is TGTGCCAGCAGTCCGACAGGGGTTGAAAAACTGTTTTTT.

The gene calls are TRBV7-3 and TRBJ2-3; D gene unclear. CDR1 is SGHTA and CDR2 is FQGTGA in the germline V gene. V was clipped by 5 bases and J by 0 bases, with 9 bases between them. This CDR3 has 14 residues. CDR3 amino acids: CASSRTHSTDTQYF. The CDR3 nucleotides are TGTGCCAGCAGCCGAACCCATAGCACAGATACGCAGTATTTT.